This section outlines one T cell receptor (beta chain) sequence together with its context. The data were obtained in a study of blood T cell repertoires in COVID-19. Study context: The samples span acute and convalescent COVID-19 from the United States, Italy and Spain. Sample material is recorded as cDNA or gDNA derived from T cells, B-cell-depleted T cells, or PBMCs.

Original processing methods: Quantification of nucleated cells was approximated via reference gene primer amplification. Clones were read by immunoSEQ multiplex PCR, and TCRdb kept only the in-frame ones, dropping some. The D gene and trimming were derived from the DNA, and the V and J assignments and clone size from that table. Counted here are hundreds of thousands of clones, roughly nine tenths occurring once; the ten biggest clones make up roughly 2.4%. From germline, CDR1 is MNHEY and CDR2 SMNVEV (reference sequence). The CDR3 length is 14 residues. Trimming shortened V by 5 bases and J by 1 base, and 10 bases separated the two germline ends.

V gene TRBV27 combines with J gene TRBJ2-3; D call uncertain. Sequencing was carried out using peripheral blood. This TCR was sampled from a woman between 45 and 65 years old with acute or convalescent COVID-19. The CDR3 region has the DNA TGTGCCAGCAGTCCCTCCCTAGGCACAGATACGCAGTATTTT. Translated, it gives CASSPSLGTDTQYF.